This entry is about one T cell receptor beta chain. The antigen it recognizes is unknown. No base-level quality is on record; no much larger clone is a single base apart. Including the terminal cysteine and phenylalanine, the CDR3 comprises 16 residues. Only the CDR3 region is kept as DNA, spanning 48 bases read in frame from base 1. The germline V gene specifies SGHRS as CDR1 and YFSETQ as CDR2. V loses 0 bases, J loses 1 base, and the germline ends lie 11 bases apart. The data are from a study of T-cell memory formation after mild COVID-19 (TCRdb year 2021). Background on the whole study: TCR sequence clusters from the two donors were found to be largely donor specific. Longitudinal TCRalpha and TCRbeta repertoire sequencing tracked T-cell clones expanding and contracting after mild COVID-19 in a couple of donors. The cohort was made up of two young adult volunteers, one female and one male, who were previously healthy.

TCRdb names Illumina NovaSeq 6000 as the instrument used. cDNA libraries for TCRalpha and TCRbeta were prepared by 5'RACE using constant-segment primers, with sample barcodes and unique molecular identifiers added. RNA was extracted from every sample with Trizol reagent. Library amplification was performed in two PCR steps, and a second sample barcode and Illumina TruSeq adapters were introduced in the second step. The libraries were sequenced on an Illumina NovaSeq using 2 x 150 bp paired-end reads. The authors' analysis ran thus. With migec v1.2.7, reads were demultiplexed and then collapsed into UMI-guided consensus sequences. Using mixcr v2.1.11, the UMI consensuses were aligned to TRA and TRB V and J templates and assembled into clonotypes. A clonotype was counted as expanded or contracted only if both edgeR and NoisET called the change significant, with noise models trained on biological replicates. edgeR calls used a false discovery rate-adjusted p below 0.01 and a log2 fold-change threshold of 1. As an exploratory analysis of dynamics, max-normalized trajectories of the 1000 most abundant clonotypes were examined by PCA with hierarchical clustering. Separately sequenced CD4+ and CD8+ repertoires were used to assign a CD4 or CD8 phenotype to each responding clone. Starting from the raw public reads, TCRdb applied fastp trimming at Q25, assembled clones with MiXCR and retained in-frame beta chains. Here each entry gathers all rows of one CDR3 protein and keeps the most common genes and DNA. TCRdb, not the authors, supplied the V and J calls. Recorded for this sample are 150,000 to 200,000 distinct CDR3 sequences; about 28% of them occurred a single time. The top ten hold 9.5% to 15% of the sample.

Ficoll-Paque density gradient centrifugation was the method used to isolate PBMCs. General study outcomes and caveats: SARS-CoV-2 specificity of the second-wave clones peaking on day 37 was not confirmed. Some responding clones were detected in pre-infection memory, suggesting pre-existing cross-reactive memory T cells joined the SARS-CoV-2 response. Contracting CD4+ clones appeared mostly in the CM and EM memory subsets, whereas CD8+ clones were enriched in EMRA. The study covered only two mild cases, and larger cohorts including severe cases with pre-infection samples were considered necessary. Clones contracting from day 15 to 85 had balanced CD4/CD8 phenotypes, while a second wave expanding from day 15 to 37 was biased towards CD4+.

The sequencing sample was made of PBMCs or a T cell subset sorted from them (not recorded which). The receptor was isolated from an adult woman who had mild COVID-19 (a few samples of this study predate the infection). The sample titles of this study are shuffled in the database, so cell type and time point are left out; the donor was told from shared clones. The chain links TRBV5-1 with TRBJ1-5; TRBD1 could be the D gene, as 5 bases match. The DNA sequence is given as TGCGCCAGCAGCTTGGCCGGGGGGTTCAGCAATCAGCCCCAGCATTTT. Translated, it reads CASSLAGGFSNQPQHF.